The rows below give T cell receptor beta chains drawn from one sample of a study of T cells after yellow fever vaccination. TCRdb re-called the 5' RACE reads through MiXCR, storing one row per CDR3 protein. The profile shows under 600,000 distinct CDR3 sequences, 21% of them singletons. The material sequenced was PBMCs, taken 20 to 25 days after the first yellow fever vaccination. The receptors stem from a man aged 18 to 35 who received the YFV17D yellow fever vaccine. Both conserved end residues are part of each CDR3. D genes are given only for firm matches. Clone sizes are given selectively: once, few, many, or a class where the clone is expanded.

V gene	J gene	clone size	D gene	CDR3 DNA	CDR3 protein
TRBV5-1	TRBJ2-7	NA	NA	TGCGCCAGCAGCGGGGGGCCGGCCTACGAGCAGTACTTC	CASSGGPAYEQYF
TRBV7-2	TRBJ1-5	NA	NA	TGTGCCAGCAGCTTAGCGTTGGATCAGCCCCAGCATTTT	CASSLALDQPQHF
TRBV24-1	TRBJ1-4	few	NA	TGTGCCACCAGTGATTCGAAGGACTTTAATGAAAAACTGTTTTTT	CATSDSKDFNEKLFF
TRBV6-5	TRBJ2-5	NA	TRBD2	TGTGCCAGCAGCCACTCTAGCGGCCAAGAGACCCAGTACTTC	CASSHSSGQETQYF
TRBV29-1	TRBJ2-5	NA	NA	TGCAGCGTGGACACCAGGGTCGGGGAGACCCAGTACTTC	CSVDTRVGETQYF
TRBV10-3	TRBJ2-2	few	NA	TGTGCCATCAGTGAACAACAGGGGAACACCGGGGAGCTGTTTTTT	CAISEQQGNTGELFF
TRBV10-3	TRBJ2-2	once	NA	TGTGCCATCAAAGGGACCGGGGAGCTGTTTTTT	CAIKGTGELFF
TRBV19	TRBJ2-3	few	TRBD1	TGTGCCAGTGTTCCCCGGGGACAGGGTACAGATACGCAGTATTTT	CASVPRGQGTDTQYF
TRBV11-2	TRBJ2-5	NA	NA	TGTGCCAGCAGCCAGATGGGGGGAGAGACCCAGTACTTC	CASSQMGGETQYF
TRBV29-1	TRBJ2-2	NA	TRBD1	TGCAGCGTTGAGGGACAGGTGAACACCGGGGAGCTGTTTTTT	CSVEGQVNTGELFF
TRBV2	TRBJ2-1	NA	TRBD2	TGTGCCAGCAGAATGGAGGGAGGGTATGAGCAGTTCTTC	CASRMEGGYEQFF
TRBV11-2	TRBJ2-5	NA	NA	TGTGCCAGCAGCTTAGATTATACCAGTTCGGAGACCCAGTACTTC	CASSLDYTSSETQYF
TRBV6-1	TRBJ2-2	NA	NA	TGTGCCAGCAACCCAGGATGGGCCGGGGAGCTGTTTTTT	CASNPGWAGELFF
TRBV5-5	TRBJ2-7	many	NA	TGTGCCAGCAGCCTACGACAGAGCTCCTACGAGCAGTACTTC	CASSLRQSSYEQYF